These 12 T cell receptor beta chains share one sample of origin, sequenced in a study of CD8 T cells in ankylosing spondylitis. TCRdb analysed the 5' RACE reads with MiXCR anew, one entry per CDR3 protein. The sample carries 210,000 or so distinct CDR3 sequences, about 26% recorded once. Material: blood, either unsorted or a sorted T cell fraction (not recorded which). Receptors were obtained from a male donor with ankylosing spondylitis or in good health (not recorded which).

Many counts were recorded for this clonotype. This rearrangement joins TRBV29-1 to TRBJ2-3; possibly TRBD2 for D (6 bases). From germline, CDR1 is SQVTM and CDR2 ANQGSEA. Between the trimmed V and J ends, which lost 6 bases and 0 bases, there was a span of 13 bases. This CDR3 comprises 14 residues. The CDR3 DNA follows: TGCAGCGTCGGGACTGGATCTAGCACAGATACGCAGTATTTT. This sequence encodes CSVGTGSSTDTQYF.

This rearrangement joins TRBV20-1 to TRBJ2-1; the match to TRBD2 covers 13 bases. The CDR3 has 14 residues. Germline V lookup: CDR1 DFQATT, CDR2 SNEGSKA (reference sequence). The ends lost 6 bases at V and 8 bases at J; junction bases unmatched: 7. The CDR3 here is CSAPTSGRSHEQFF. CDR3 DNA sequence: TGCAGTGCACCGACTAGCGGGAGGTCCCATGAGCAGTTCTTC.

This chain joins TRBV10-3 and TRBJ2-2, with a weak D call TRBD1 (5 bases). The V end lost 10 bases, the J end lost 4 bases, and 13 bases lay between the germline ends. This CDR3 has 13 residues. Germline V lookup: CDR1 ENHRY, CDR2 SYGVKD. The CDR3 sequence: CATQTDPTGELFF. The CDR3 DNA is TGTGCCACCCAGACAGACCCCACCGGGGAGCTGTTTTTT.

Only a few counts were recorded for this clonotype. The rearrangement links TRBV20-1 to TRBJ2-4; maybe TRBD2 (6 bases). CDR3 length: 15 amino acids. Trimming took off 6 bases at V and 5 bases at J, with 20 bases between the two ends. CDR1 is DFQATT and CDR2 is SNEGSKA in the germline V gene (reference sequence). CDR3 in amino acids: CSAPARAGRENIQYF. CDR3 coding DNA: TGCAGTGCCCCAGCGCGGGCGGGGCGAGAAAACATTCAGTACTTC.

In this sample, this clonotype turned up many times. The chain has TRBV4-3 and TRBJ2-5, with D possibly being TRBD1 (7 bases). There are 16 residues in the CDR3. Looked up from germline, CDR1 is LGHNA and CDR2 is YSLEER. V was trimmed by 1 base and J by 5 bases, leaving 17 bases between them. In DNA, the CDR3 is TGCGCCAGCAGCCAAGGGCCGGAGGGGGCACGGGAGACCCAGTACTTC. Translating gives CASSQGPEGARETQYF.

At least ten counts were recorded for this clonotype. The chain uses TRBV29-1 and TRBJ2-7, with a tentative D call TRBD2 (6 bases). Trimming shortened V by 3 bases and J by 1 base, and 10 bases separated the two germline ends. The germline V gene has CDR1 SQVTM and CDR2 ANQGSEA. The CDR3 length is 13 residues. CDR3 DNA sequence: TGCAGCGTTGACGGGGGAACGTCCTACGAGCAGTACTTC. Translated: CSVDGGTSYEQYF.

On this clonotype: Germline and junction disagree at one end, which may indicate a read error. The chain recombines TRBV9 with TRBJ2-3; TRBD2 matches at 14 bases. Per germline, CDR1 SGDLS and CDR2 YYNGEE. The CDR3 has 16 amino acids. The CDR3 DNA sequence: TGTGCCAGCTCCGGGACTAGCGGGAGCGTAACAGGTACGCAGTATTTT. This sequence encodes CASSGTSGSVTGTQYF.

This clonotype was seen a handful of times. The chain uses TRBV5-1 and TRBJ2-2; D gene ambiguous. Germline CDR1 SGHRS, CDR2 YFSETQ. Between the trimmed V and J ends, which lost 1 base and 0 bases, there was a span of 7 bases. This CDR3 has 15 residues. CDR3 DNA sequence: TGCGCCAGCAGCTTGAACAGACCGAACACCGGGGAGCTGTTTTTT. Its protein is CASSLNRPNTGELFF. Full variable domain (remainder filled in from reference TRBV5-1 and TRBJ2-2): KAGVTQTPRYLIKTRGQQVTLSCSPISGHRSVSWYQQTPGQGLQFLFEYFSETQRNKGNFPGRFSGRQFSNSRSEMNVSTLELGDSALYLCASSLNRPNTGELFFGEGSRLTVL.

This clonotype was seen repeatedly, ten times or more. The V and J genes are TRBV12-3 or TRBV12-4 and TRBJ2-5; D is perhaps TRBD1 (6 bases). The germline V and J ends were trimmed by 6 bases and 5 bases, with 16 bases remaining between them. The CDR3 runs 14 residues. The CDR3 reads CASRLGQTVETQYF. In DNA form, the CDR3 reads TGTGCCAGCAGACTCGGACAGACCGTCGAGACCCAGTACTTC.

At least ten counts were recorded for this clonotype. The rearrangement joins TRBV20-1 to TRBJ2-7, with 7 bases that match TRBD1. Trimming cost V 1 base and J 1 base; bases outside gene matches: 10. This CDR3 comprises 16 residues. The V gene's germline CDR1 is DFQATT and CDR2 SNEGSKA (reference sequence). CDR3 amino acids: CSARAANRGGSYEQYF. In nucleotides, the CDR3 is TGCAGTGCTAGAGCTGCCAACAGGGGCGGGTCCTACGAGCAGTACTTC.

This clonotype was seen repeatedly, ten times or more. The chain carries TRBV11-2 and TRBJ2-7; a weak D match, TRBD2 (5 bases). The CDR3 runs 16 residues. The V gene lost 1 base and the J gene lost 1 base, with 14 bases spanning the gap. The germline V gene encodes CDR1 SGHAT and CDR2 FQNNGV. CDR3: CASSLVGGSGSYEQYF. The CDR3 DNA reads TGTGCCAGCAGCTTAGTTGGTGGGAGTGGTTCCTACGAGCAGTACTTC.

This clonotype appeared many times. The chain employs TRBV20-1 and TRBJ2-2; perhaps TRBD2 as D (5 bases). The CDR3 covers 15 residues. Trimming removed 2 bases from V and 0 bases from J, with 10 bases in between. Germline values: CDR1 DFQATT, CDR2 SNEGSKA (reference sequence). CDR3 DNA: TGCAGTGCTAGAACCAAGCGGACGAACACCGGGGAGCTGTTTTTT. Its translation: CSARTKRTNTGELFF.